The source of this T cell receptor (beta chain) is a study of cytomegalovirus exposure and HLA in healthy donors. Trimming at V came to 0 bases and at J to 2 bases, leaving 3 bases not matched to a gene. In germline, CDR1 is MNHEY, CDR2 SVGAGI. The length of the CDR3 is 15 residues. 60 Vbeta and 13 Jbeta primers were used in PCR. The protocol was immunoSEQ multiplex PCR, while the TCRdb copy is restricted to in-frame clones and leaves out a portion. This table holds some 33,000 clones. This chain joins TRBV6-5 and TRBJ1-1, with 7 bases fitting TRBD1. This sequence was found in a female donor in good health and CMV-seronegative. Sample: PBMCs. This CDR3 reads CASSYSGTVNTEAFF. CDR3 nucleotide sequence: TGTGCCAGCAGTTACTCCGGGACAGTCAACACTGAAGCTTTCTTT.